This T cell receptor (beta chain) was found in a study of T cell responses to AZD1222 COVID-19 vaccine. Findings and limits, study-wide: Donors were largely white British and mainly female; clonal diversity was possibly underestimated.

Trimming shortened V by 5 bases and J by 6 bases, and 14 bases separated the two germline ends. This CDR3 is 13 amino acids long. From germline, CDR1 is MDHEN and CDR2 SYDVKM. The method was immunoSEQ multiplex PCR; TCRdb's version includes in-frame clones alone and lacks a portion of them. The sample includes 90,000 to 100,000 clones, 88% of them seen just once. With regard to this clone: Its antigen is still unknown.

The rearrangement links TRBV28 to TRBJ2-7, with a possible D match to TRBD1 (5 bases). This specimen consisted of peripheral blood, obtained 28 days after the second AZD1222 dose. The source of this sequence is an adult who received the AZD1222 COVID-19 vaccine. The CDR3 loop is CASSATAKLEQYF. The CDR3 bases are TGTGCCAGCAGTGCGACAGCGAAACTCGAGCAGTACTTC.